These T cell receptor beta chains were read from a single sample in a study of cytomegalovirus exposure and HLA in healthy donors. Produced via immunoSEQ multiplex PCR; TCRdb's table is partial and in-frame only. The data hold about 100,000 clones, with 70% to 85% observed a single time. The sequenced sample consisted of PBMCs. The receptor set was obtained from a male donor in good health and CMV-seronegative. CDR3s include the opening cysteine and the closing phenylalanine or tryptophan. D genes are given only for firm matches. Expanded clones are given a class, and other clones once, few, many or no size at all.

d_gene	abundance	v_gene	j_gene	CDR3aa	CDR3nt
NA	NA	TRBV7-9	TRBJ1-2	CASSLGLHGYTF	TGTGCCAGCAGCTTGGGACTCCATGGCTACACCTTC
NA	once	TRBV25-1	TRBJ2-3	CASSERGGWSTDTQYF	TGTGCCAGCAGTGAACGGGGTGGGTGGAGCACAGATACGCAGTATTTT
TRBD2	NA	TRBV5-1	TRBJ2-3	CASSLTSGGGTDTQYF	TGCGCCAGCAGCTTGACTAGCGGGGGGGGTACAGATACGCAGTATTTT
NA	NA	TRBV4-1	TRBJ2-7	CASSQDFWTVISYEQYF	TGCGCCAGCAGCCAAGATTTTTGGACTGTCATCTCCTACGAGCAGTACTTC
NA	NA	TRBV28	TRBJ1-2	CASRPNSNYGYTF	TGTGCCAGCAGGCCAAACAGTAACTATGGCTACACCTTC
NA	NA	TRBV4-2	TRBJ1-2	CASSQPLGGRVSGYGYTF	TGTGCCAGCAGCCAACCTCTAGGAGGTCGGGTCTCTGGGTATGGCTACACCTTC
TRBD1	NA	TRBV7-8	TRBJ2-7	CASSSGTGYEQYF	TGTGCCAGCAGCTCCGGGACAGGCTACGAGCAGTACTTC
NA	few	TRBV7-9	TRBJ1-2	CATPDRGYGYTF	TGTGCCACCCCAGATAGGGGTTATGGCTACACCTTC
NA	NA	TRBV4-1	TRBJ1-4	CASSRPRDRGGTNEKLFF	TGCGCCAGCAGCCGCCCCAGGGATAGGGGAGGCACTAATGAAAAACTGTTTTTT
NA	NA	TRBV28	TRBJ2-5	CASSSGSVLETQYF	TGTGCCAGCAGTTCCGGGAGTGTCCTAGAGACCCAGTACTTC
NA	NA	TRBV7-2	TRBJ2-7	CASSLGSGLSSYEQYF	TGTGCCAGCAGCTTAGGTAGCGGACTCAGCTCCTACGAGCAGTACTTC
TRBD1	NA	TRBV19	TRBJ2-7	CASPVPRDSDIYEQYF	TGTGCCAGCCCCGTTCCCCGGGACAGTGACATCTACGAGCAGTACTTC
TRBD1	NA	TRBV9	TRBJ1-2	CASSVEGQGGKRGYTF	TGTGCCAGCAGCGTAGAAGGACAGGGGGGGAAAAGGGGCTACACCTTC
TRBD2	NA	TRBV14	TRBJ2-1	CASSQLLAGVANEQFF	TGTGCCAGCAGCCAACTACTAGCGGGAGTGGCTAATGAGCAGTTCTTC
TRBD2	NA	TRBV5-6	TRBJ2-1	CASSTFLAGVTYNEQFF	TGTGCCAGCAGCACCTTCCTAGCGGGAGTAACCTACAATGAGCAGTTCTTC
TRBD1	NA	TRBV18	TRBJ2-5	CASSPQGAGETQYF	TGTGCCAGCTCACCACAGGGGGCGGGAGAGACCCAGTACTTC
NA	NA	TRBV30	TRBJ1-5	CAWSVGLDQPQHF	TGTGCCTGGAGTGTGGGGCTAGACCAGCCCCAGCATTTT
TRBD2	NA	TRBV28	TRBJ2-1	CASTSPGLAAYNEQFF	TGTGCCAGCACTTCCCCGGGACTAGCGGCTTACAATGAGCAGTTCTTC
TRBD2	NA	TRBV15	TRBJ2-3	CATSTLRAGALDTQYF	TGTGCCACCAGCACACTTAGAGCGGGAGCTCTAGATACGCAGTATTTT
TRBD1	once	TRBV5-1	TRBJ2-7	CASSSTGGRGEQYF	TGCGCCAGCAGCTCTACAGGGGGTCGAGGGGAGCAGTACTTC
TRBD1	NA	TRBV19	TRBJ1-1	CASSIAGGTEAFF	TGTGCCAGTAGTATAGCAGGGGGCACTGAAGCTTTCTTT
NA	NA	TRBV5-5	TRBJ1-2	CASSLESLANYGYTF	TGTGCCAGCAGCTTGGAGTCCCTAGCTAACTATGGCTACACCTTC
NA	NA	TRBV23-1	TRBJ1-2	CASSHLTRDPRGYGYTF	TGCGCCAGCAGTCATCTGACTAGGGACCCCCGTGGCTATGGCTACACCTTC
TRBD2	NA	TRBV4-2	TRBJ2-1	CASSQDQGLANEQFF	TGTGCCAGCAGCCAAGACCAGGGACTAGCCAATGAGCAGTTCTTC
NA	NA	TRBV9	TRBJ1-2	CASSVDRALTF	TGTGCCAGCAGCGTAGACAGGGCCCTAACCTTC
TRBD2	NA	TRBV19	TRBJ2-1	CASSPGTSGFDEQFF	TGTGCCAGTAGTCCCGGGACTAGCGGTTTCGATGAGCAGTTCTTC
TRBD1	NA	TRBV28	TRBJ2-1	CASSAQQGSRSQFF	TGTGCCAGCAGTGCCCAACAGGGGAGCAGGTCGCAGTTCTTC
TRBD1	NA	TRBV27	TRBJ1-3	CASRSSTGAGNTIYF	TGTGCCAGCAGATCGTCGACAGGGGCTGGAAACACCATATATTTT
NA	few	TRBV28	TRBJ2-7	CASRTELYEQYF	TGTGCCAGCAGGACAGAACTCTACGAGCAGTACTTC
NA	NA	TRBV18	TRBJ1-1	CASSLGQGNTEAFF	TGTGCCAGCTCACTAGGCCAGGGGAACACTGAAGCTTTCTTT
NA	NA	TRBV7-6	TRBJ2-2	CASSKSGGSTGELFF	TGTGCCAGCAGCAAAAGCGGAGGGAGCACCGGGGAGCTGTTTTTT
TRBD2	NA	TRBV5-4	TRBJ2-3	CASTLGLAGLTDTQYF	TGTGCCAGCACCTTAGGACTAGCGGGACTCACGGATACGCAGTATTTT
NA	NA	TRBV27	TRBJ1-4	CASSRTNEKLFF	TGTGCCAGCAGTCGAACTAATGAAAAACTGTTTTTT
NA	NA	TRBV5-1	TRBJ2-6	CASSLGSTGGANVLTF	TGCGCCAGCAGCTTGGGCTCTACTGGTGGGGCCAACGTCCTGACTTTC
NA	few	TRBV18	TRBJ2-1	CASSRPSSYEQFF	TGTGCCAGCTCACGGCCCAGTTCGTATGAGCAGTTCTTC
TRBD1	once	TRBV19	TRBJ1-4	CASSVGQGVGNEKLFF	TGTGCCAGTAGTGTGGGACAGGGGGTTGGTAATGAAAAACTGTTTTTT
NA	NA	TRBV5-1	TRBJ2-1	CASSPRRDSNEQFF	TGCGCCAGCAGCCCCCGGAGGGACAGCAATGAGCAGTTCTTC
NA	NA	TRBV5-1	TRBJ1-3	CASSSQTANSGNTIYF	TGCGCCAGCAGCTCACAGACAGCAAACTCTGGAAACACCATATATTTT
TRBD1	NA	TRBV5-4	TRBJ2-7	CASSLPGQGLYEQYF	TGTGCCAGCAGCTTACCAGGACAGGGACTCTACGAGCAGTACTTC
NA	NA	TRBV5-4	TRBJ2-7	CASSLDPTGEQYF	TGTGCCAGCAGCTTGGACCCGACTGGGGAGCAGTACTTC
NA	NA	TRBV28	TRBJ2-1	CASSIGQSYNEQFF	TGTGCCAGTTCCATAGGACAGAGCTACAATGAGCAGTTCTTC
TRBD2	few	TRBV30	TRBJ2-6	CACHSGGISGANVLTF	TGTGCCTGTCACTCCGGGGGGATCTCTGGGGCCAACGTCCTGACTTTC
TRBD1	NA	TRBV2	TRBJ2-4	CASSGDRGLAKNIQYF	TGTGCCAGCAGTGGGGACAGGGGCCTAGCCAAAAACATTCAGTACTTC
NA	once	TRBV10-3	TRBJ1-5	CAISGGGSGQPQHF	TGTGCCATCAGTGGTGGGGGGTCGGGTCAGCCCCAGCATTTT
TRBD2	NA	TRBV2	TRBJ2-7	CASSGGTSVSYEQYF	TGTGCCAGCAGCGGCGGGACTAGCGTATCCTACGAGCAGTACTTC
TRBD2	NA	TRBV2	TRBJ2-1	CASINLAGHNEQFF	TGTGCCAGCATAAATCTAGCGGGCCACAATGAGCAGTTCTTC
NA	NA	TRBV6-5	TRBJ2-7	CASSETGTYEQYF	TGTGCCAGCAGTGAGACCGGGACCTACGAGCAGTACTTC
TRBD1	NA	TRBV27	TRBJ2-7	CVVRGQGPYEQYF	TGTGTTGTTAGGGGACAGGGCCCCTACGAGCAGTACTTC
TRBD1	NA	TRBV19	TRBJ1-2	CATNRDRGRTNYGYTF	TGTGCCACCAACCGGGACAGGGGAAGGACTAACTATGGCTACACCTTC
NA	NA	TRBV27	TRBJ2-7	CASSPGLSYEQYF	TGTGCCAGCAGTCCGGGTCTTTCCTACGAGCAGTACTTC
TRBD1	NA	TRBV30	TRBJ2-5	CAWSLTGTGSRETQYF	TGTGCCTGGAGTTTAACCGGGACAGGGAGTCGAGAGACCCAGTACTTC
TRBD2	NA	TRBV29-1	TRBJ2-1	CSLRLAASYNEQFF	TGCAGCCTACGGCTAGCGGCCTCCTACAATGAGCAGTTCTTC
NA	NA	TRBV30	TRBJ2-7	CAWRVPGGNEQYF	TGTGCCTGGAGGGTCCCCGGCGGGAACGAGCAGTACTTC
TRBD1	NA	TRBV6-5	TRBJ2-7	CASRGTGGDYEQYF	TGTGCCAGCAGGGGGACAGGGGGAGACTACGAGCAGTACTTC
TRBD2	NA	TRBV12-5	TRBJ2-5	CASGLFNTPTSGKETQYF	TGTGCTAGTGGTTTGTTCAACACCCCCACTAGCGGGAAAGAGACCCAGTACTTC